One and the same sample provided the 23 T cell receptor beta chains below, sequenced in a study of cytomegalovirus exposure and HLA in healthy donors. The PCR had 60 Vbeta and 13 Jbeta primers. Libraries were prepared by immunoSEQ multiplex PCR; TCRdb keeps only in-frame clonotypes and omits some of them. In the table there are 150,000 to 200,000 clones, over 60% of which are singletons. Sequenced material: PBMCs. All receptors derive from a man aged 40-49 years in good health and CMV-seropositive.

This clone came up a few times. The J gene is TRBJ2-3, the V gene TRBV9, with D perhaps TRBD1 (5 bases). Between the trimmed V and J ends, which lost 0 bases and 1 base, there was a span of 9 bases. Germline assignment: CDR1 SGDLS and CDR2 YYNGEE. The length of the CDR3 is 15 residues. CDR3 DNA sequence: TGTGCCAGCAGCGTAGGATTAGGGGGCACAGATACGCAGTATTTT. Protein: CASSVGLGGTDTQYF.

The chain carries TRBV28 and TRBJ2-2; no firm D call. V lost 10 bases and J lost 1, with 4 bases in between. Germline CDR1 reads MDHEN; CDR2 reads SYDVKM. The CDR3 has 11 residues. CDR3 amino acids: CATRNTGELFF. The CDR3 DNA sequence: TGTGCCACCCGGAACACCGGGGAGCTGTTTTTT.

This chain links TRBV29-1 with TRBJ2-7, with D unresolved. This CDR3 is built from 11 residues. The V gene's germline CDR1 is SQVTM and CDR2 ANQGSEA. V lost 5 bases and J 1 base, leaving 6 bases between the germline ends. Here the CDR3 DNA reads TGCAGCGTTAACTGGTCCTACGAGCAGTACTTC. Protein product: CSVNWSYEQYF.

The sample holds a few counts of this clone. This chain connects TRBV6-5 to TRBJ1-3; 8 bases are a match to TRBD1. Losses at the gene ends were 6 bases for V and 6 bases for J; bases not matched to a gene: 1. This CDR3 has 12 amino acids. Germline CDR1 is MNHEY and CDR2 is SVGAGI. CDR3: CASRQGENTIYF. CDR3 nucleotides: TGTGCCAGCAGACAGGGGGAAAACACCATATATTTT.

With regard to this clone: Its ends do not fully match the called genes, so a read error is possible. The rearrangement uses TRBV5-3 and TRBJ2-6; D might be TRBD1 (6 bases). TRBV5-3 carries the ORF label, with uncertain function. The CDR3 totals 16 residues. The CDR3 DNA reads as TGTGCCAGAAGCTTGGGGCAGGGGTCCGGGGCCAACGGCCTGACTTTC. Protein sequence: CARSLGQGSGANGLTF.

This chain links TRBV6-5 with TRBJ2-1; 8 nucleotides align to TRBD2. This CDR3 has 14 amino acids. Germline trimming cut 6 bases from V and 4 bases from J; bases unmatched to any gene: 5. Germline V gene lookup returns CDR1 MNHEY and CDR2 SVGAGI. The CDR3 here is CASSLVAGYNEQFF. CDR3 DNA: TGTGCCAGCAGCCTCGTAGCGGGATACAATGAGCAGTTCTTC.

The chain carries TRBV7-2 and TRBJ1-3, with D unclear. Germline V gene lookup returns CDR1 SGHTA and CDR2 FQGNSA. Trimming pared 5 bases from V and 4 bases from J, leaving 15 bases between. The CDR3 has 15 residues. As DNA, the CDR3 is TGTGCCAGCAGCATAGTCCTACTCGGGGGAAACACCATATATTTT. Protein: CASSIVLLGGNTIYF. The whole variable domain, remainder taken from reference TRBV7-2 and TRBJ1-3, is GAGVSQSPSNKVTEKGKDVELRCDPISGHTALYWYRQSLGQGLEFLIYFQGNSAPDKSGLPSDRFSAERTGGSVSTLTIQRTQQEDSAVYLCASSIVLLGGNTIYFGEGSWLTVV.

The chain recombines TRBV9 with TRBJ1-2; 11 nucleotides align to TRBD1. CDR1 and CDR2 (germline): SGDLS, YYNGEE. V was pared by 3 bases and J by 4 bases, with 14 bases of the junction left unmatched. This CDR3 is built from 18 residues. CDR3 sequence (DNA): TGTGCCAGCAGCGCTGGACAGGGGGCGCAAGGTAGGGGCTATGGCTACACCTTC. Translated, it gives CASSAGQGAQGRGYGYTF.

The chain couples TRBV11-2 to TRBJ2-7, with TRBD1 matching 7 bases. Germline trimming cut 5 bases from V and 3 bases from J; bases unmatched to any gene: 7. The CDR3 is 14 residues long. Per the germline V gene, CDR1 is SGHAT and CDR2 is FQNNGV. This chain's CDR3 is CASSPRGPDYEQYF. The DNA for the CDR3 is TGTGCCAGCAGCCCTAGGGGGCCCGACTACGAGCAGTACTTC. The full variable domain, its missing parts supplied by reference TRBV11-2 and TRBJ2-7, is EAGVAQSPRYKIIEKRQSVAFWCNPISGHATLYWYQQILGQGPKLLIQFQNNGVVDDSQLPKDRFSAERLKGVDSTLKIQPAKLEDSAVYLCASSPRGPDYEQYFGPGTRLTVT.

This clone was found a few times. The rearrangement uses TRBV19 and TRBJ1-5; D remains unclear. The CDR3 covers 14 residues. Trimming took off 5 bases at V and 0 bases at J, with 8 bases between the two ends. Germline V gene sequence: CDR1 LNHDA, CDR2 SQIVND (reference sequence). The CDR3 sequence: CASSARDSNQPQHF. DNA for the CDR3: TGTGCCAGTAGTGCGAGGGATAGCAATCAGCCCCAGCATTTT.

This chain joins TRBV28 and TRBJ2-7; perhaps TRBD1 as D (5 bases). The CDR3 totals 15 residues. CDR1 and CDR2 from the germline V gene are MDHEN and SYDVKM. V lost 3 bases, J lost 5 bases, and 17 bases lay in between. CDR3 DNA: TGTGCCAGCAGTTTTATAGGCCAGGGTACCCACGAGCAGTACTTC. Residues: CASSFIGQGTHEQYF. The variable domain in full, completed from reference TRBV28 and TRBJ2-7, reads DVKVTQSSRYLVKRTGEKVFLECVQDMDHENMFWYRQDPGLGLRLIYFSYDVKMKEKGDIPEGYSVSREKKERFSLILESASTNQTSMYLCASSFIGQGTHEQYFGPGTRLTVT.

The chain uses TRBV21-1 and TRBJ2-1; the D segment call TRBD1 is taken from the table without a DNA check. TRBV21-1 represents a pseudogene. There are 20 residues in the CDR3. The CDR3 coding sequence is TGTGCCAGCAGCAAAGTAGGAGGACAGGGGCCACAATGCTCCTACAATGAGCAGTTCTTC. Protein sequence: CASSKVGGQGPQCSYNEQFF.

The chain links TRBV12-2 to TRBJ2-1; TRBD2 is the table's D call and was not checked against the DNA. TRBV12-2 is described as a pseudogene. The CDR3 length is 14 residues. This CDR3 reads CASRLEPCGNEQFF. In DNA form, the CDR3 reads TGTGCAAGTCGCTTAGAGCCATGCGGTAATGAGCAGTTCTTC.

This chain uses TRBV25-1 with TRBJ2-1, with D perhaps matching TRBD1 (5 bases). This CDR3 is 12 amino acids long. In germline, CDR1 is MGHDK, CDR2 SYGVNS. The V end was cut by 3 bases, the J end by 7 bases, with 7 bases between. CDR3 sequence: CASSEQGNEQFF. In DNA, the CDR3 is TGTGCCAGCAGTGAGCAGGGAAATGAGCAGTTCTTC.

The chain links TRBV30 to TRBJ2-7; the match to TRBD1 covers 11 bases. The V segment lost 2 bases and the J segment 4 bases; nucleotides outside the gene matches: 10. The germline V gene encodes CDR1 GTSNPN and CDR2 SVGIG (reference sequence). The CDR3 runs 16 residues. CDR3 in DNA: TGTGCCTGGAGTCCCCAGGGGACAGGGGGTTCGTACGAGCAGTACTTC. This translates into CAWSPQGTGGSYEQYF.

This clone was seen once. This chain uses TRBV6-6 with TRBJ2-1; D possibly corresponds to TRBD2 (5 bases). V gave up 6 bases and J gave up 5 bases, with 17 bases separating them. The CDR3 totals 15 residues. CDR1 MNHNY and CDR2 SVGAGI come from the germline V gene (reference sequence). CDR3 sequence reads: CASSDQRSGNNEQFF. CDR3 nucleotide sequence: TGTGCCAGCAGCGATCAGCGGAGCGGAAACAATGAGCAGTTCTTC.

J is TRBJ1-2 and V is TRBV28, with 10 nucleotides matching TRBD1. This CDR3 contains 18 residues. Trimming took 6 bases from V and 3 from J; bases not matched to a gene: 16. CDR1 is MDHEN and CDR2 is SYDVKM in the germline V gene. Here the CDR3 DNA reads TGTGCCAGCAGCCCCGGGGGACAGGGGCAAGTTGCGGACTATGGCTACACCTTC. It encodes CASSPGGQGQVADYGYTF.

This clone was counted only a few times. The same CDR3 also results from other DNA sequences found in this sample. This chain joins TRBV27 and TRBJ2-1; 7 bases are a match to TRBD1. Per germline, CDR1 MNHEY and CDR2 SMNVEV (reference sequence). V shed 5 bases, J shed 5 bases, and the junction held 6 bases outside the gene matches. This CDR3 has 14 residues. This CDR3 is CASSPLGQNNEQFF. The CDR3 DNA reads as TGTGCCAGCAGTCCCTTGGGACAGAACAATGAGCAGTTCTTC.

The chain uses TRBV5-1 and TRBJ2-1; 8 bases fit TRBD2. CDR1 SGHRS and CDR2 YFSETQ come from the germline V gene. The ends lost 0 bases at V and 9 bases at J; junction bases unmatched: 2. The CDR3 has 13 residues. For the CDR3, the DNA is TGCGCCAGCAGCTTGGGACTAGCGAGTGAGCAGTTCTTC. Translated, it gives CASSLGLASEQFF.

With respect to this clone: Different DNA sequences within this sample yield the same CDR3. V usage is TRBV9 and J usage is TRBJ1-3; weak D call: TRBD1 (5 bases). Trimming removed 1 base at V and 1 base at J, with 9 bases between. Germline V lookup: CDR1 SGDLS, CDR2 YYNGEE. The CDR3 consists of 15 residues. CDR3 region: CASSVTGGSGNTIYF. Written as DNA, the CDR3 is TGTGCCAGCAGCGTAACCGGGGGGTCTGGAAACACCATATATTTT.

The rearrangement links TRBV6-1 to TRBJ2-7; TRBD1 matches at 7 bases. Germline CDR1 reads MNHNS; CDR2 reads SASEGT. J lost 0 bases, V lost 5 bases, and 7 bases had no gene match. The CDR3 runs 15 residues. DNA of the CDR3: TGTGCCAGCAGTATTCGAGGGGGCTCCTCCTACGAGCAGTACTTC. Protein product: CASSIRGGSSYEQYF.

This clone is a singleton in its sample. One end of the junction is discordant with germline, which a read error may explain. V gene TRBV10-3 combines with J gene TRBJ2-6, with D perhaps matching TRBD1 (5 bases). Per the germline V gene, CDR1 is ENHRY and CDR2 is SYGVKD. CDR3 length: 18 amino acids. Here the CDR3 DNA reads TGTGCCATCAGTGTCGGCACTTTCCCAGGCTCTGGGGCCAACGGCCTGACTTTC. Encoded protein: CAISVGTFPGSGANGLTF.

The rearrangement links TRBV30 to TRBJ1-4, with TRBD1 identical over 10 bases. V lost 2 bases to trimming and J lost 5 bases; unmatched junction nucleotides: 5. This CDR3 has 15 residues. CDR1 and CDR2 from the germline V gene are GTSNPN and SVGIG (reference sequence). CDR3 region: CAWSFGQGGNEKLFF. The CDR3 DNA reads as TGTGCCTGGAGTTTTGGACAGGGGGGGAATGAAAAACTGTTTTTT.